Presented here are 15 T cell receptor beta chains from one specimen sequenced in a study of blood T cell repertoires in COVID-19. TCRdb's table, derived via immunoSEQ multiplex PCR, lists solely in-frame clones and lacks some. Here the sample spans 80,000 to 95,000 clones, 75% to 90% being singletons. The sequencing input was peripheral blood. Receptors were obtained from a woman aged 80 or over with active or convalescent COVID-19.

V usage is TRBV7-8 and J usage is TRBJ1-5; D remains unclear. The CDR3 runs 15 residues. Looked up from germline, CDR1 is SGHVS and CDR2 is FQNEAQ. V was shortened by 1 base and J by 3 bases, with 10 bases between the two germline ends. This CDR3 reads CASSLVSGFNQPQHF. The CDR3 DNA follows: TGTGCCAGCAGCTTAGTATCGGGGTTCAATCAGCCCCAGCATTTT.

The chain employs TRBV9 and TRBJ1-2; perhaps TRBD1 as D (6 bases). Per the germline V gene, CDR1 is SGDLS and CDR2 is YYNGEE. V dropped 7 bases and J dropped 5 bases, with 18 bases sitting between them. The CDR3 totals 14 residues. CDR3 sequence (DNA): TGTGCCAGCGAGACAGGCCCAAATCTATATGGCTACACCTTC. Protein: CASETGPNLYGYTF.

The V gene is TRBV5-1, the J gene TRBJ1-1; tentative D call: TRBD1 (5 bases). V gave up 3 bases and J gave up 11 bases, with 14 bases separating them. Germline CDR1 and CDR2: SGHRS and YFSETQ. This CDR3 is built from 12 residues. CDR3 DNA: TGCGCCAGCAGCTCGGGGGGTTTTGGGGCTTTCTTT. Translated: CASSSGGFGAFF.

This chain uses TRBV6-6 with TRBJ1-5; D is unresolved. The germline CDR1 and CDR2 sequences are MNHNY and SVGAGI (reference sequence). V was pared by 4 bases and J by 1 base, with 8 bases between. The CDR3 contains 14 residues. CDR3 region: CASSFARSNQPQHF. The CDR3, as DNA: TGTGCCAGCAGTTTTGCCAGAAGCAATCAGCCCCAGCATTTT.

The chain joins TRBV5-1 to TRBJ2-1, with TRBD2 matching over 7 bases. CDR3 length: 16 amino acids. The J segment lost 6 bases and the V segment lost 9 bases, leaving 18 bases of the junction unmatched. The germline V gene has CDR1 SGHRS and CDR2 YFSETQ. The CDR3 DNA reads TGCGCCACCAGAGCTTCAGGACTAGTGTCTTCCAATGAGCAGTTCTTC. As protein: CATRASGLVSSNEQFF.

This chain joins TRBV28 and TRBJ2-3, with TRBD2 matching 12 bases. Trimming cost V 2 bases and J 4 bases; bases outside gene matches: 7. CDR1 is MDHEN and CDR2 is SYDVKM in the germline V gene. The CDR3 is 17 amino acids. The CDR3 coding sequence is TGTGCCAGCAGTTTAATAGGGCTAGCGGGGGGGCCAGATACGCAGTATTTT. It codes for CASSLIGLAGGPDTQYF.

The J gene is TRBJ2-3, the V gene TRBV4-3; TRBD2 aligns across 9 bases. The germline V gene has CDR1 LGHNA and CDR2 YSLEER. The CDR3 spans 15 residues. Trimming cost V 6 bases and J 6 bases; bases outside gene matches: 10. The CDR3 DNA is TGCGCCAGCAGATATAGCGGGAGCGGGTGGGATACGCAGTATTTT. Translation gives CASRYSGSGWDTQYF.

This chain joins TRBV3-1 (or the pseudogene TRBV3-2) and TRBJ1-4; D not resolved. Germline CDR1 reads LGHDT; CDR2 reads YNNKEL (reference sequence). Trimming pared 2 bases from V and 10 bases from J, leaving 8 bases between. CDR3 length: 12 amino acids. The CDR3: CASSQSRGKLFF. CDR3 nucleotides: TGTGCCAGCAGCCAATCCCGAGGAAAACTGTTTTTT.

This chain links TRBV3-1 (or the pseudogene TRBV3-2) with TRBJ2-3, with TRBD2 as a possible D gene (5 bases). The germline V gene has CDR1 LGHDT and CDR2 YNNKEL (reference sequence). The CDR3 is 13 amino acids. Trimming stripped 0 bases from V and 6 bases from J, with 7 bases between. The CDR3: CASSQDPGDTQYF. The CDR3 coding sequence is TGTGCCAGCAGCCAAGATCCGGGGGATACGCAGTATTTT.

The chain carries TRBV2 and TRBJ2-1, with 14 bases fitting TRBD2. CDR1 is SNHLY and CDR2 is FYNNEI in the germline V gene. This CDR3 region has 15 residues. The J segment lost 4 bases and the V segment lost 5 bases, leaving 1 base of the junction unmatched. The CDR3 coding sequence is TGTGCCAGCAGTAGGACTAGCGGGGGGTACAATGAGCAGTTCTTC. This translates into CASSRTSGGYNEQFF.

The chain couples TRBV6-5 to TRBJ2-1; TRBD2 matches at 8 bases. The J segment lost 5 bases and the V segment lost 7 bases, leaving 4 bases of the junction unmatched. Germline V gene sequence: CDR1 MNHEY, CDR2 SVGAGI. CDR3 length equals 13 residues. The CDR3 DNA follows: TGTGCCAGCACCCCCGGGAGGGACAATGAGCAGTTCTTC. It yields the protein CASTPGRDNEQFF.

This rearrangement joins TRBV10-3 to TRBJ2-3; D unclear. V lost 3 bases and J 0 bases, leaving 4 bases between the germline ends. This CDR3 is 13 amino acids long. Germline CDR1 reads ENHRY; CDR2 reads SYGVKD. In DNA, the CDR3 is TGTGCCATCAGTGATCCAAGCACAGATACGCAGTATTTT. Protein sequence: CAISDPSTDTQYF.

The CDR3: CASSLEGNYGYTF. In DNA form, the CDR3 reads TGTGCCAGCAGCTTGGAGGGCAACTATGGCTACACCTTC. The chain recombines TRBV11-3 with TRBJ1-2, with D hard to call. Germline V gives CDR1 SGHNT, CDR2 YENEEA. V lost 3 bases and J lost 2, with 7 bases in between. This CDR3 contains 13 residues.

The J gene is TRBJ2-1, the V gene TRBV28, with 10 bases aligning to TRBD2. This CDR3 has 15 residues. Germline V lookup: CDR1 MDHEN, CDR2 SYDVKM. J gave up 6 bases and V 2 bases, and 4 bases lay outside the gene matches. The CDR3 DNA is TGTGCCAGCAGTTTAATGCTAGCGGGGGTCAATGAGCAGTTCTTC. Its protein is CASSLMLAGVNEQFF.

The V call is TRBV19, the J call TRBJ2-7, with 8 bases matching TRBD2. V dropped 3 bases and J dropped 0; count of bases not matched to a gene: 10. The CDR3 sequence is 17 residues long. CDR1 and CDR2 from the germline V gene are LNHDA and SQIVND (reference sequence). The CDR3 protein is CASSIELAASLSYEQYF. CDR3 in DNA: TGTGCCAGTAGTATTGAACTAGCGGCCTCTCTCTCCTACGAGCAGTACTTC.